Presented here are 30 T cell receptor beta chains from one specimen sequenced in a study of early T cells in non-severe SARS-CoV-2 infection. TCRdb re-called the 5' RACE reads through MiXCR, storing one row per CDR3 protein. The sample holds some 50,000 distinct CDR3 sequences; about a tenth are singletons and the top ten take less than 25%. Material for sequencing was whole blood. These receptors came from an adult who was a healthcare worker with PCR-confirmed SARS-CoV-2 infection or an uninfected control (not recorded which).

The table lists this clonotype with many counts. The V and J genes are TRBV9 and TRBJ1-1; possible D gene TRBD1, 6 bases. Looked up from germline, CDR1 is SGDLS and CDR2 is YYNGEE. This CDR3 is built from 15 residues. Deletions cut 4 bases from V and 1 base from J, with 14 bases between. In DNA form, the CDR3 reads TGTGCCAGCAGCCCCATAAGGGGGAAGAACACTGAAGCTTTCTTT. Protein sequence: CASSPIRGKNTEAFF.

The chain links TRBV20-1 to TRBJ2-5; a possible D gene is TRBD1 (6 bases). V was shortened by 4 bases and J by 4 bases, with 13 bases between the two germline ends. This CDR3 has 13 residues. Germline lookup yields CDR1 DFQATT and CDR2 SNEGSKA (reference sequence). The DNA of the CDR3 is TGCAGTGCTACACCGACAGGCGGAGAGACCCAGTACTTC. Its protein product is CSATPTGGETQYF.

This chain uses TRBV7-9 with TRBJ1-3; D ambiguous. Germline CDR1 SEHNR, CDR2 FQNEAQ (reference sequence). Trimming left V 2 bases short and J 3 bases short, with 8 bases between. The CDR3 is 14 amino acids. The CDR3 reads CASSLNSLGNTIYF. The CDR3, as DNA: TGTGCCAGCAGCTTAAACAGTCTTGGAAACACCATATATTTT.

The chain joins TRBV2 to TRBJ2-5; D may be TRBD1 (6 bases). V lost 0 bases and J lost 5, with 13 bases in between. Germline V CDR1 and CDR2: SNHLY, FYNNEI. This CDR3 spans 15 amino acids. This CDR3 is CASSEARTAGETQYF. The CDR3 DNA follows: TGTGCCAGCAGTGAAGCTCGGACAGCCGGCGAGACCCAGTACTTC.

V and J are TRBV13 and TRBJ2-7, with TRBD1 matching over 8 bases. This CDR3 has 15 residues. The junction had 3 bases not matched to a gene; V was cut back by 0 bases and J by 2 bases. Germline V gene lookup returns CDR1 PRHDT and CDR2 FYEKMQ (reference sequence). CDR3 sequence reads: CASSLGPGGAYEQYF. The DNA of the CDR3 is TGTGCCAGCAGCTTAGGCCCAGGGGGCGCCTACGAGCAGTACTTC.

Only a few counts were recorded for this clonotype. The rearrangement links TRBV11-1 to TRBJ2-1, with D possibly being TRBD1 (5 bases). Germline V gives CDR1 SGHAT, CDR2 FQDESV (reference sequence). V was cut by 2 bases and J by 4 bases, with 9 bases left in between. The CDR3 contains 14 residues. CDR3 sequence reads: CASSLWAGYNEQFF. In DNA, the CDR3 is TGTGCCAGCAGCTTATGGGCAGGGTACAATGAGCAGTTCTTC. Variable domain in full (rest from reference TRBV11-1 and TRBJ2-1): EAEVAQSPRYKITEKSQAVAFWCDPISGHATLYWYRQILGQGPELLVQFQDESVVDDSQLPKDRFSAERLKGVDSTLKIQPAELGDSAMYLCASSLWAGYNEQFFGPGTRLTVL.

The chain carries TRBV10-3 and TRBJ1-1; D gene uncertain. The CDR3 is 14 amino acids. Trimming took off 3 bases at V and 3 bases at J, with 11 bases between the two ends. CDR1 is ENHRY, CDR2 SYGVKD, per germline. The CDR3 region is CAISERGLHTEAFF. In nucleotides, the CDR3 is TGTGCCATCAGTGAACGCGGACTACACACTGAAGCTTTCTTT.

This clonotype was observed a handful of times. The chain recombines TRBV20-1 with TRBJ1-2, with D unresolved. The CDR3 is 13 residues long. Deletions cut 5 bases from V and 2 bases from J, with 12 bases between. Germline V lookup: CDR1 DFQATT, CDR2 SNEGSKA (reference sequence). CDR3: CSAEIVGNYGYTF. CDR3 nucleotide sequence: TGCAGTGCTGAAATAGTTGGGAACTATGGCTACACCTTC.

This clonotype was recorded many times. V is TRBV20-1 and J is TRBJ1-5; 7 bases line up with TRBD1. The V gene end was trimmed by 0 bases and the J gene end by 6 bases; junction bases not matched to a gene: 11. The germline V gene encodes CDR1 DFQATT and CDR2 SNEGSKA (reference sequence). The length of the CDR3 is 16 residues. CDR3 region: CSARDRAGGNFQPQHF. The CDR3 region has the DNA TGCAGTGCTAGAGATCGGGCAGGGGGTAATTTTCAGCCCCAGCATTTT.

In its sample, this clonotype was seen many times. The chain joins TRBV9 to TRBJ1-3; maybe TRBD1 (6 bases). Trimming took 2 bases from V and 0 from J, leaving 15 bases between them. The CDR3 runs 17 residues. Germline CDR1 and CDR2: SGDLS and YYNGEE. This CDR3 reads CASSVGQDRVSGNTIYF. In DNA form, the CDR3 reads TGTGCCAGCAGCGTCGGGCAGGACAGAGTCTCTGGAAACACCATATATTTT.

The chain employs TRBV3-1 and TRBJ1-1; D might be TRBD1 (6 bases). The germline gives CDR1 LGHDT, CDR2 YNNKEL (reference sequence). This CDR3 contains 13 residues. Trimming pared 1 base from V and 8 bases from J, leaving 11 bases between. CDR3 sequence reads: CASSQAAGAEAFF. The DNA for the CDR3 is TGTGCCAGCAGCCAAGCAGCGGGGGCCGAAGCTTTCTTT. The full variable domain, with the rest looked up from reference TRBV3-1 and TRBJ1-1, is DTAVSQTPKYLVTQMGNDKSIKCEQNLGHDTMYWYKQDSKKFLKIMFSYNNKELIINETVPNRFSPKSPDKAHLNLHINSLELGDSAVYFCASSQAAGAEAFFGQGTRLTVV.

This clonotype was recorded many times. The rearrangement links TRBV4-2 to TRBJ1-3; 7 bases map to TRBD1. Germline V lookup: CDR1 LGHNA, CDR2 YNFKEQ. The junction had 0 bases not matched to a gene; V was cut back by 1 base and J by 0 bases. The CDR3 is 15 amino acids. CDR3 DNA: TGTGCCAGCAGCCAAGGGACAGGCTCTGGAAACACCATATATTTT. Its translation: CASSQGTGSGNTIYF.

This clonotype was counted between two and nine times. The chain uses TRBV5-1 and TRBJ2-3; possible D gene TRBD2, 5 bases. CDR3 length equals 13 residues. Per germline, CDR1 SGHRS and CDR2 YFSETQ. V shed 1 base and J shed 6 bases, with 9 bases lying between them. In DNA, the CDR3 is TGCGCCAGCAGCTTGAAGGGAGAGGATACGCAGTATTTT. Translation gives CASSLKGEDTQYF.

For this clonotype: At one boundary the junction diverges from the germline segment, which might be a read error. This chain links TRBV5-1 with TRBJ1-1; a possible D gene is TRBD1 (5 bases). This CDR3 is built from 13 residues. CDR1 and CDR2 (germline): SGHRS, YFSETQ. CDR3 in amino acids: CASSLSGNFEVFF. CDR3 DNA: TGCGCCAGCAGCTTGTCAGGGAACTTCGAAGTTTTCTTT.

At least ten counts were recorded for this clonotype. The chain combines TRBV29-1 with TRBJ1-1; D uncertain. Germline values: CDR1 SQVTM, CDR2 ANQGSEA. This CDR3 is built from 11 residues. V was cut by 2 bases and J by 6 bases, with 7 bases left in between. This chain's CDR3 is CSVEKGPEAFF. Here the CDR3 DNA reads TGCAGCGTTGAAAAAGGGCCTGAAGCTTTCTTT.

The chain combines TRBV7-2 with TRBJ1-2; 7 bases fit TRBD1. Germline CDR1 is SGHTA and CDR2 is FQGNSA. CDR3 length: 17 residues. The trim removed 5 bases at V and 0 bases at J, leaving 12 bases unmatched. In DNA, the CDR3 is TGTGCCAGCAGCCGGGGAATCCTGACAGGGTCTAACTATGGCTACACCTTC. Translating gives CASSRGILTGSNYGYTF.

Only a few counts were recorded for this clonotype. The chain employs TRBV6-6 and TRBJ1-5; the match to TRBD1 covers 9 bases. Germline loops: CDR1 MNHNY, CDR2 SVGAGI (reference sequence). The CDR3 has 18 amino acids. With V trimmed by 0 bases and J by 6 bases, 12 bases remained unmatched. CDR3 sequence reads: CASSYSRGSDRGIQPQHF. The CDR3 DNA is TGTGCCAGCAGTTACTCACGAGGTTCGGACAGGGGAATTCAGCCCCAGCATTTT.

This clonotype was detected only a few times. V and J are TRBV6-5 and TRBJ1-2, with a possible D match to TRBD1 (5 bases). The V end lost 8 bases, the J end lost 4 bases, and 17 bases lay between the germline ends. This CDR3 comprises 14 residues. The V gene's germline CDR1 is MNHEY and CDR2 SVGAGI. In nucleotides, the CDR3 is TGTGCCAGCCGGAGAGGGGCCTCTAGCTATGGCTACACCTTC. Protein: CASRRGASSYGYTF.

The chain uses TRBV7-9 and TRBJ1-1; D not resolved. V dropped 8 bases and J dropped 4 bases, with 8 bases sitting between them. Germline CDR1 and CDR2: SEHNR and FQNEAQ (reference sequence). The CDR3 extends over 11 amino acids. The CDR3 is CASLTSTEAFF. The CDR3 region has the DNA TGTGCCAGCTTGACCTCCACTGAAGCTTTCTTT. The full variable domain, its missing parts supplied by reference TRBV7-9 and TRBJ1-1, is DTGVSQNPRHKITKRGQNVTFRCDPISEHNRLYWYRQTLGQGPEFLTYFQNEAQLEKSRLLSDRFSAERPKGSFSTLEIQRTEQGDSAMYLCASLTSTEAFFGQGTRLTVV.

This clonotype turned up a few times. The rearrangement joins TRBV3-1 to TRBJ2-7; the D call may be TRBD1 or TRBD2 (9 bases each). This CDR3 is 16 amino acids long. V gave up 3 bases and J gave up 5 bases, with 20 bases separating them. Germline loops: CDR1 LGHDT, CDR2 YNNKEL (reference sequence). CDR3 amino acids: CASSHAGGTGYHEQYF. The CDR3 DNA reads TGTGCCAGCAGCCACGCGGGAGGGACAGGGTATCACGAGCAGTACTTC.

This clonotype was detected only a few times. J is TRBJ1-4 and V is TRBV20-1, with 9 positions matching TRBD1. Germline assignment: CDR1 DFQATT and CDR2 SNEGSKA (reference sequence). Trimming took 5 bases from V and 5 from J; bases not matched to a gene: 3. The CDR3 consists of 13 residues. DNA of the CDR3: TGCAGTGCTCTACAGGGGGCGAATGAAAAACTGTTTTTT. Its translation is CSALQGANEKLFF.

This clonotype was detected many times. This chain uses TRBV7-9 with TRBJ2-7; TRBD1 matches 10 bases. The CDR3 has 19 residues. V lost 1 base to trimming and J lost 7 bases; unmatched junction nucleotides: 19. Per the germline V gene, CDR1 is SEHNR and CDR2 is FQNEAQ (reference sequence). The CDR3 reads CASSLGPGDRGWKSDEQYF. The CDR3 DNA is TGTGCCAGCAGCTTAGGTCCGGGGGACAGGGGATGGAAGAGTGATGAGCAGTACTTC.

This clonotype turned up a few times. The V gene is TRBV9, the J gene TRBJ1-2; D gene uncertain. Trimming removed 0 bases from V and 7 bases from J, with 13 bases in between. The CDR3 contains 14 residues. The germline gives CDR1 SGDLS, CDR2 YYNGEE. For the CDR3, the DNA is TGTGCCAGCAGCGTAGTCACCGCCCGCGTTGGCTACACCTTC. Translating gives CASSVVTARVGYTF. The entire variable domain, with the rest obtained from reference TRBV9 and TRBJ1-2, is as follows: DSGVTQTPKHLITATGQRVTLRCSPRSGDLSVYWYQQSLDQGLQFLIQYYNGEERAKGNILERFSAQQFPDLHSELNLSSLELGDSALYFCASSVVTARVGYTFGSGTRLTVV.

This clonotype was observed at least ten times. The chain couples TRBV3-1 to TRBJ2-7; 10 bases are shared with TRBD1. CDR3 length: 15 residues. Germline V CDR1 and CDR2: LGHDT, YNNKEL (reference sequence). The junction had 5 bases not matched to a gene; V was cut back by 4 bases and J by 2 bases. The CDR3 region is CASSLSGQGAYEQYF. The CDR3 nucleotides read TGTGCCAGCAGCCTTTCAGGACAGGGGGCCTACGAGCAGTACTTC.

This clonotype was counted ten times or more. The gene calls are TRBV4-1 and TRBJ2-1; no reliable D call. Germline lookup yields CDR1 MGHRA and CDR2 YSYEKL. There are 12 residues in the CDR3. Deletions cut 3 bases from V and 9 bases from J, with 9 bases between. Here the CDR3 DNA reads TGCGCCAGCAGCCACCATCTCGGTGAGCAGTTCTTC. It encodes CASSHHLGEQFF.

This clonotype was detected ten times or more. The gene calls are TRBV7-6 and TRBJ1-4; 9 bases agree with TRBD1. This CDR3 has 16 amino acids. Germline V lookup: CDR1 SGHVS, CDR2 FNYEAQ. The V gene end was trimmed by 0 bases and the J gene end by 8 bases; junction bases not matched to a gene: 7. CDR3 sequence: CASSLATGGYREKLFF. CDR3 DNA: TGTGCCAGCAGCTTAGCGACAGGGGGTTATCGGGAAAAACTGTTTTTT.

The gene calls are TRBV20-1 and TRBJ2-1; 8 bases map to TRBD2. CDR3 length equals 17 residues. From germline, CDR1 is DFQATT and CDR2 SNEGSKA (reference sequence). Trimming cost V 0 bases and J 7 bases; bases outside gene matches: 14. This CDR3 reads CSARDLEAGGPGNEQFF. In DNA, the CDR3 is TGCAGTGCTAGAGACTTGGAGGCGGGGGGCCCCGGTAATGAGCAGTTCTTC.

The chain has TRBV7-8 and TRBJ2-2, with D hard to call. Trimming shortened V by 1 base and J by 1 base, and 4 bases separated the two germline ends. There are 14 residues in the CDR3. Germline values: CDR1 SGHVS, CDR2 FQNEAQ. The CDR3 bases are TGTGCCAGCAGCTTAGGCAGGAACACCGGGGAGCTGTTTTTT. Protein: CASSLGRNTGELFF.

This clonotype has only a few counts. As DNA, the CDR3 is TGTGCCACCTCCGGCGGCCCTTCAACTAATGAAAAACTGTTTTTT. Amino acids: CATSGGPSTNEKLFF. This chain connects TRBV6-6 to TRBJ1-4; D not resolved. The CDR3 runs 15 residues. CDR1 is MNHNY and CDR2 is SVGAGI in the germline V gene (reference sequence). V lost 10 bases, J lost 0 bases, and 15 bases lay in between.

This clonotype has more than one count but fewer than ten. The chain joins TRBV29-1 to TRBJ2-7; TRBD1 matches 7 bases. This CDR3 contains 13 residues. The germline gives CDR1 SQVTM, CDR2 ANQGSEA. V lost 0 bases, J lost 8 bases, and 7 bases stayed unmatched. This CDR3 reads CSVEDQQQGQQYF. The CDR3 nucleotides are TGCAGCGTTGAAGATCAACAACAGGGGCAGCAGTACTTC.